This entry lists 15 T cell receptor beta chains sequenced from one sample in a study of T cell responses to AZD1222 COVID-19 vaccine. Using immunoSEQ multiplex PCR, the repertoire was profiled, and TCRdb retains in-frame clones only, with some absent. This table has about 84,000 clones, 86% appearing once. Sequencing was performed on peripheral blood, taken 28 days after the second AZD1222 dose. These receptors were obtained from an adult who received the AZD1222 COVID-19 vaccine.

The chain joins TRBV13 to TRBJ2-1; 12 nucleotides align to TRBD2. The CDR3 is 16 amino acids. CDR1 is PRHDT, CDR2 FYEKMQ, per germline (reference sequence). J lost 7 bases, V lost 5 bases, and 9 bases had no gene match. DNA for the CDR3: TGTGCCAGCAGCGCCACACTAGCGGGGGGACTAAATGAGCAGTTCTTC. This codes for CASSATLAGGLNEQFF.

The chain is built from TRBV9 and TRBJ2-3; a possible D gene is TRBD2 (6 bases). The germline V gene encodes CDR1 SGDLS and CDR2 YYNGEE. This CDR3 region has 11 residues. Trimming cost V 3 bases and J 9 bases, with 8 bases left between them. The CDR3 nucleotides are TGTGCCAGCAGCGCGGGGGAAACGCAGTATTTT. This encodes CASSAGETQYF.

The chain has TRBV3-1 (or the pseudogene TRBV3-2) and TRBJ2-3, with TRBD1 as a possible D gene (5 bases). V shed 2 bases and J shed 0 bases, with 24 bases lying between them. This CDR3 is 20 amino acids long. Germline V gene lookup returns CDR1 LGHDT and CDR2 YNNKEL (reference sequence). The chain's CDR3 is CASSQKGHIFATTSTDTQYF. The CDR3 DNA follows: TGTGCCAGCAGCCAAAAAGGACATATCTTCGCGACCACTAGCACAGATACGCAGTATTTT.

CDR3 DNA sequence: TGTGCCAGCAGCCCCAGGTTTGGCGGGGGAGGGGAGCAGTTCTTC. It specifies CASSPRFGGGGEQFF. The chain links TRBV14 to TRBJ2-1, with 7 nucleotides matching TRBD2. Germline loops: CDR1 SGHDN, CDR2 FVKESK. The CDR3 has 15 residues. V dropped 4 bases and J dropped 10; count of bases not matched to a gene: 13. The complete variable domain, with remaining parts taken from reference TRBV14 and TRBJ2-1, reads EAGVTQFPSHSVIEKGQTVTLRCDPISGHDNLYWYRRVMGKEIKFLLHFVKESKQDESGMPNNRFLAERTGGTYSTLKVQPAELEDSGVYFCASSPRFGGGGEQFFGPGTRLTVL.

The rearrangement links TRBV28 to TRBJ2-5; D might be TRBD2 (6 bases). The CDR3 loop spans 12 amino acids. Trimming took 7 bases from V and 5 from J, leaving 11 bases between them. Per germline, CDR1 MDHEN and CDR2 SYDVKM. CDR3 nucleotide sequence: TGTGCCAGCACGCGGGGCCTGGAGACCCAGTACTTC. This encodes CASTRGLETQYF.

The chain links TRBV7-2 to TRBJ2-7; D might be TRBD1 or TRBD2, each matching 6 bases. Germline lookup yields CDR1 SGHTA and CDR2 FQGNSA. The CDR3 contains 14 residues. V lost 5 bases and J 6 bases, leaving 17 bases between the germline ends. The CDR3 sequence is CASSPELGGREQYF. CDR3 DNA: TGTGCCAGCAGCCCCGAGCTCGGGGGCCGCGAGCAGTACTTC.

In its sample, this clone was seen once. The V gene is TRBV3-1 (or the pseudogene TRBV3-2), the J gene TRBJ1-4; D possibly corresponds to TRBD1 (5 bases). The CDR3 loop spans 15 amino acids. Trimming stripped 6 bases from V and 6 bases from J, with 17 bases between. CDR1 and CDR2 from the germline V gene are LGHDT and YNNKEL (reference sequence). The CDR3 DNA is TGTGCCAGCAGACCCGACAGCCCCTGGGATGAAAAACTGTTTTTT. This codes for CASRPDSPWDEKLFF.

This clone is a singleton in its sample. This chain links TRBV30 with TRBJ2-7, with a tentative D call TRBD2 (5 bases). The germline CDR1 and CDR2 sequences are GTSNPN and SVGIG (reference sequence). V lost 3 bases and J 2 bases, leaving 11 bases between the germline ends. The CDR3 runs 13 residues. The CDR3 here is CAWRRAGAYEQYF. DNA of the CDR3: TGTGCCTGGAGGCGGGCAGGTGCCTACGAGCAGTACTTC.

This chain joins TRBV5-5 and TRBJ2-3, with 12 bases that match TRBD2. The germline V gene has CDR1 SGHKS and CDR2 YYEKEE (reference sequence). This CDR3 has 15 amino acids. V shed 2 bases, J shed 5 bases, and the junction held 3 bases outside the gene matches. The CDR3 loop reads CASSFQTSGGDTQYF. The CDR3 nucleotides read TGTGCCAGCAGCTTTCAGACTAGCGGGGGAGATACGCAGTATTTT.

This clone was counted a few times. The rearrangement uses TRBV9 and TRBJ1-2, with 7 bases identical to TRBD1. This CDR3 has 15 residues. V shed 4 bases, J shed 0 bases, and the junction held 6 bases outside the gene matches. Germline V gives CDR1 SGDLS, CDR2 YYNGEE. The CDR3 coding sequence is TGTGCCAGCAGCTCAGGACAGGCAACTAACTATGGCTACACCTTC. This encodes CASSSGQATNYGYTF.

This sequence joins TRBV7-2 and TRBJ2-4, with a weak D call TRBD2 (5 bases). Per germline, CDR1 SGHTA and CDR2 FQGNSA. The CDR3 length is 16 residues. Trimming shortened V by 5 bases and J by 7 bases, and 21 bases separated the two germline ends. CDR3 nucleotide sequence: TGTGCCAGCAGCCCCACAAGCGGTCCTCGTGGGAACATTCAGTACTTC. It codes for CASSPTSGPRGNIQYF.

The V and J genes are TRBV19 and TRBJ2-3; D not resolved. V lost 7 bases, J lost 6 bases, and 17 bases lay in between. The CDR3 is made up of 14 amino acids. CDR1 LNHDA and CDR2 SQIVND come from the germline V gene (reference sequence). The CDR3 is CASTNGPRDDTQYF. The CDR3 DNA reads TGTGCCAGTACCAACGGACCAAGGGATGATACGCAGTATTTT.

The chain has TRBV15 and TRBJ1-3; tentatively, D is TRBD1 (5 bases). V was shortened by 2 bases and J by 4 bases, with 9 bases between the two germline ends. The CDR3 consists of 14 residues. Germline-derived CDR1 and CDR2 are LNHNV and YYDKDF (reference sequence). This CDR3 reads CATSRTRQGNTIYF. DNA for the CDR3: TGTGCCACCAGCAGAACGCGACAGGGAAACACCATATATTTT.

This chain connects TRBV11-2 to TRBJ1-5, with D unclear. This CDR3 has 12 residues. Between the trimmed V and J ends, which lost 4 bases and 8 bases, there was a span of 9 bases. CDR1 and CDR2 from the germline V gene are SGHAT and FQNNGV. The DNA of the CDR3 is TGTGCCAGCAGCTCCGGCCTGGAGCCCCAGCATTTT. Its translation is CASSSGLEPQHF.

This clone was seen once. CDR3 region: CASDRRGMPPDTQYF. The CDR3 coding sequence is TGTGCCAGCGACCGACGGGGGATGCCCCCAGATACGCAGTATTTT. The chain links TRBV11-2 to TRBJ2-3; the D gene is possibly TRBD2 (6 bases). The germline V gene encodes CDR1 SGHAT and CDR2 FQNNGV. This CDR3 spans 15 amino acids. The V end lost 8 bases, the J end lost 4 bases, and 19 bases lay between the germline ends.